This T cell receptor (beta chain) was sequenced in a study of CD8+ T cells in alopecia areata (dated by TCRdb to the late 2010s). For the study in its entirety: High-throughput TCRbeta sequencing was used to examine T cell clonal expansion in alopecia areata in both the C3H/HeJ mouse model and human patients. In humans, TCRbeta sequencing was performed on scalp tissue and on sorted CD4+ and CD8+ peripheral blood T cells from healthy controls and from patients with patchy or totalis/universalis alopecia areata. Scalp clonality was compared across normal scalp (n=4), patchy alopecia areata scalp (n=8), and alopecia totalis/universalis scalp (n=8). RNA came from the PAXgene miRNA kit for fixed scalp, the miRNeasy kit for PBMCs, and the RNeasy kit for mouse skin. Amplification of TCRbeta CDR3 regions was done by immunoSEQ multiplex PCR using 35 Vbeta forward primers and 13 Jbeta reverse primers. Points the paper makes about the study in general: Unlike mouse skin, where gammadelta T cells dominate, normal human skin contains resident alphabeta T cells that get sequenced too, which complicates analysis of the scalp TCR repertoire. TCR sequences shared between patients were less clear than in mice, possibly partly because of HLA diversity in the patient population. Higher clonality and more expanded CD8+ clones were observed in lesional scalp than in normal scalp, particularly in alopecia totalis/universalis, a finding suggestive of antigenic drive.

Trimming costs V 8 bases and J 3 bases, and their ends lie 19 bases apart. The CDR3 sequence holds 15 residues, the cysteine and phenylalanine included. Only the CDR3 portion is preserved as DNA: 45 bases, with reading frame beginning at the first base. The germline V gene encodes CDR1 LNHDA and CDR2 SQIVND (reference sequence). In the case of this clone: There is no known antigen for this receptor. It has no much larger one-base neighbor in the sample; base qualities were not kept.

Libraries were constructed by the immunoSEQ multiplex PCR assay. RNA was extracted from all samples and reverse transcribed into cDNA as template for TCR sequencing. First-strand cDNA was synthesized using SuperScript III with a 2:1 mix of oligo-dT and random hexamers. A synthetic immune receptor repertoire was used to gauge amplification bias, and whatever bias remained was removed computationally. The paper's data handling went like this. Raw reads were preprocessed to remove errors, and CDR3 was defined by IMGT conventions from the conserved cysteine to phenylalanine. To get clonality, Shannon entropy was normalized by log2 of the number of productive unique TCRs and the result was subtracted from 1. CD4 or CD8 identity of scalp clones was inferred by cross-referencing scalp TCRbeta sequences with sorted blood CD4 and CD8 repertoires. TCRdb holds this immuneACCESS table with in-frame rearrangements only. Some clones are missing; in checked studies, unresolved V genes explain under half, and the rest has no known cause. V and J calls and clone size are those listed in that table; D and trimming were worked out from the DNA. The sample yields about 200,000 clones; just over 55% were counted once. The ten largest clones represent 4.9% of the sample.

PBMCs were separated by density centrifugation and stained for CD3, CD4 and CD8, after which CD4+ and CD8+ T cells were sorted on a FACSAria. Unaffected controls provided scalp biopsies and blood samples. Rearrangement joined TRBV19 to TRBJ1-2; the D gene is perhaps TRBD1, on 5 matching bases. This receptor was taken from a human donor in good health. Sequenced material: CD8+ T cells sorted from blood. The sequenced DNA: TGTGCCAGTCGCCAGGGCGCGGAGGGTTACTATGGCTACACCTTC. Its protein is CASRQGAEGYYGYTF.